The TCR beta chain under discussion was sequenced for a study of T cells in Graves' hyperthyroidism and ophthalmopathy. TCR beta CDR3 regions were amplified from RNA transcripts. Researchers ran a first-round RT-PCR on the TCR CDR3 using the HTBI primer set. One entry per CDR3 protein results from TCRdb running MiXCR on the multiplex PCR reads. Of about 380,000 distinct CDR3 sequences in the sample, under 20% were seen once. The germline V gene encodes CDR1 SQVTM and CDR2 ANQGSEA. The V end was cut by 6 bases, the J end by 3 bases, with 8 bases between. CDR3 length: 11 residues. Uncontrolled infection, other autoimmune disease, pregnancy or lactation barred patients from enrollment. This clonotype was recorded at least ten times.

Sequenced: blood. The V call is TRBV29-1, the J call TRBJ1-1; no definite D call. This clonotype was sampled from a man younger than 30 with Graves' ophthalmopathy. Here the CDR3 reads CSVDGYTEAFF. DNA for the CDR3: TGCAGCGTCGACGGTTACACTGAAGCTTTCTTT.